The table lists the clone carrying this T cell receptor (beta chain) with a count of one. Libraries were prepared by immunoSEQ multiplex PCR; TCRdb keeps only in-frame clonotypes and omits some of them. The sample has about 800,000 clones, 90% to 97% seen once. This entry comes from a study of shared clonotypes between healthy human individuals. Study-level information: There were three CD4 naive, three CD4 memory, two CD8 naive and one CD8 memory plates per donor.

CD45RO-negative cells were positively selected for CCR7, leaving out terminally differentiated effector memory CD45RA+ cells. Germline CDR1 and CDR2: MDHEN and SYDVKM. V lost 5 bases, J lost 2 bases, and 10 bases stayed unmatched. The CDR3 has 16 residues. Material: naive CD8+ T cells sorted from blood. The source of this sequence is a man younger than 40 in good health. The chain couples TRBV28 to TRBJ2-5; 8 nucleotides align to TRBD1. CDR3 region: CASSPRTGIRQETQYF. CDR3 sequence (DNA): TGTGCCAGCAGTCCGCGGACAGGGATACGACAAGAGACCCAGTACTTC.